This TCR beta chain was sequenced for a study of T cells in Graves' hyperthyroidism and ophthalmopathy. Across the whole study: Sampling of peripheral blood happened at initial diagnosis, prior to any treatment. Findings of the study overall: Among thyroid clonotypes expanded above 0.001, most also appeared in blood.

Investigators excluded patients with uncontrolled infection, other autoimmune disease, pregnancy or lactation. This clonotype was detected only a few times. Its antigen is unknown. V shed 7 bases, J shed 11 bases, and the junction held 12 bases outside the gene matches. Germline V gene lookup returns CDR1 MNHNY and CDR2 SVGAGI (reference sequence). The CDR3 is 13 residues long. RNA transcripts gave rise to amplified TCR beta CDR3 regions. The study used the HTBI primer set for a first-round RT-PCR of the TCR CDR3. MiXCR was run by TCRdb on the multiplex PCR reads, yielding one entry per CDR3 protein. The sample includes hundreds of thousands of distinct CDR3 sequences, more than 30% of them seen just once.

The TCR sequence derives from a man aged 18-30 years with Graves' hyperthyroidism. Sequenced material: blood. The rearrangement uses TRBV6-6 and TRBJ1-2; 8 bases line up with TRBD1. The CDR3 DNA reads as TGTGCCAGCATTACTATTCGGGACAGGCGATACACCTTC. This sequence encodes CASITIRDRRYTF.